Below are 31 T cell receptor beta chains sequenced from a single sample in a study of blood T cell repertoires in COVID-19. Measured with immunoSEQ multiplex PCR; TCRdb has only the in-frame clones, and not every one. The data show more than 85,000 clones, less than 85% seen once. Source material: peripheral blood. Source of these receptors: a human donor in a cohort sampled during active or convalescent COVID-19.

The rearrangement links TRBV2 to TRBJ1-2; 7 nucleotides agree with TRBD1. After removal of 8 bases from V and 4 bases from J, the junction contained 1 base not matched to a gene. Germline-derived CDR1 and CDR2 are SNHLY and FYNNEI. The CDR3 spans 11 residues. The CDR3 spells CASGTAYGYTF. For the CDR3, the DNA is TGTGCCAGCGGGACAGCCTATGGCTACACCTTC.

This clone turned up a few times. V is TRBV19 and J is TRBJ1-1; no definite D call. The V end lost 3 bases, the J end lost 1 base, and 12 bases lay between the germline ends. Germline V lookup: CDR1 LNHDA, CDR2 SQIVND (reference sequence). CDR3 size: 15 residues. The CDR3 here is CASSMVQSPNTEAFF. The CDR3 region has the DNA TGTGCCAGTAGTATGGTACAGTCTCCGAACACTGAAGCTTTCTTT.

The rearrangement links TRBV2 to TRBJ2-1, with TRBD2 matching 13 bases. The CDR3 spans 16 residues. Germline CDR1 SNHLY, CDR2 FYNNEI. Losses at the gene ends were 10 bases for V and 7 bases for J; bases not matched to a gene: 13. CDR3 sequence (DNA): TGTGCCACCAAAGACACCGGGACTAGCGGGGTAAATGAGCAGTTCTTC. It encodes CATKDTGTSGVNEQFF.

In its sample, this clone was seen a few times. This same CDR3 is encoded by further DNA sequences in the sample. This sequence joins TRBV10-3 and TRBJ1-1; weak D call: TRBD1 (5 bases). The V gene's germline CDR1 is ENHRY and CDR2 SYGVKD. Trimming cost V 4 bases and J 0 bases, with 6 bases left between them. CDR3 size: 13 residues. DNA for the CDR3: TGTGCCATCAGTGGACAGCTGAACACTGAAGCTTTCTTT. It yields the protein CAISGQLNTEAFF.

The CDR3 region is CSSGPGRGFDGYTF. CDR3 in DNA: TGCAGCTCGGGTCCCGGGCGGGGGTTTGATGGCTACACCTTC. This rearrangement joins TRBV29-1 to TRBJ1-2; the D gene is possibly TRBD1 (5 bases). In germline, CDR1 is SQVTM, CDR2 ANQGSEA. The V and J ends lost 8 bases and 6 bases respectively, with 22 bases between them. This CDR3 is built from 14 residues.

In DNA form, the CDR3 reads TGCGCCAGCAGCCAAGAAAATACAGCTTCGGATACGCAGTATTTT. It translates to CASSQENTASDTQYF. V usage is TRBV4-1 and J usage is TRBJ2-3; D unresolved. This CDR3 has 15 residues. CDR1 is MGHRA, CDR2 YSYEKL, per germline. V gave up 0 bases and J gave up 6 bases, with 13 bases separating them.

This clone was detected only once. The chain has TRBV2 and TRBJ1-1, with 10 bases lining up with TRBD1. The CDR3 length is 12 residues. V dropped 6 bases and J dropped 11; count of bases not matched to a gene: 6. Germline assignment: CDR1 SNHLY and CDR2 FYNNEI. The CDR3 DNA reads as TGTGCCAGCAGCCGACAGGGGGCCGACGCTTTCTTT. Its translation is CASSRQGADAFF.

This clone was recorded once. V usage is TRBV19 and J usage is TRBJ2-5; 7 nucleotides align to TRBD2. The CDR3 contains 16 residues. The trim removed 1 base at V and 0 bases at J, leaving 5 bases unmatched. Germline V gene sequence: CDR1 LNHDA, CDR2 SQIVND (reference sequence). As DNA, the CDR3 is TGTGCCAGTAGTATAGGGGGGACTACGTACCAAGAGACCCAGTACTTC. This translates into CASSIGGTTYQETQYF.

The chain recombines TRBV6-5 with TRBJ2-3, with TRBD1 identical over 9 bases. Germline V gene sequence: CDR1 MNHEY, CDR2 SVGAGI. J was trimmed by 2 bases and V by 4 bases; bases with no gene match: 1. This CDR3 has 14 residues. In DNA, the CDR3 is TGTGCCAGCAGTTGGACAGGGGCCACAGATACGCAGTATTTT. This translates into CASSWTGATDTQYF.

This chain joins TRBV24-1 and TRBJ2-3; tentative D call: TRBD1 (7 bases). CDR1 and CDR2 (germline): KGHDR, SFDVKD. Trimming removed 5 bases at V and 2 bases at J, with 25 bases between. The CDR3 runs to 19 residues. CDR3 sequence reads: CATSGQPPTGRQYTDTQYF. The CDR3 nucleotides are TGTGCCACCAGTGGTCAGCCCCCGACAGGGAGGCAATACACAGATACGCAGTATTTT.

This chain links TRBV5-8 with TRBJ2-2, with D perhaps matching TRBD1 (6 bases). V was pared by 2 bases and J by 5 bases, with 13 bases between. Germline-derived CDR1 and CDR2 are SGHTS and YDEGEE. The CDR3 is made up of 15 amino acids. The CDR3 region has the DNA TGTGCCAGCAGCTTAACAGGGTACCGGACCGGGGAGCTGTTTTTT. Its protein is CASSLTGYRTGELFF. Based on the CDR3 plus reference TRBV5-8 and TRBJ2-2, the full variable domain is EAGVTQSPTHLIKTRGQQATLRCSPISGHTSVYWYQQALGLGLQFLLWYDEGEERNRGNFPPRFSGRQFPNYSSELNVNALELEDSALYLCASSLTGYRTGELFFGEGSRLTVL.

The rearrangement links TRBV5-1 to TRBJ2-7; D might be TRBD2 (5 bases). The V gene lost 5 bases and the J gene lost 0 bases, with 12 bases spanning the gap. Looked up from germline, CDR1 is SGHRS and CDR2 is YFSETQ. The CDR3 totals 14 residues. The DNA for the CDR3 is TGCGCCAGCAGACCCCAGGAGGTCTCCTACGAGCAGTACTTC. It yields the protein CASRPQEVSYEQYF.

The genes are TRBV5-1 and TRBJ2-2; 12 bases are a match to TRBD2. J was trimmed by 6 bases and V by 3 bases; bases with no gene match: 3. This CDR3 has 15 amino acids. In germline, CDR1 is SGHRS, CDR2 YFSETQ. The CDR3: CASSWTSGKAGELFF. CDR3 coding DNA: TGCGCCAGCAGCTGGACTAGCGGGAAAGCCGGGGAGCTGTTTTTT.

This clone was detected once. The genes are TRBV2 and TRBJ1-1, with D tentatively TRBD1 (6 bases). The CDR3 contains 14 residues. The germline gives CDR1 SNHLY, CDR2 FYNNEI. Trimming pared 5 bases from V and 1 base from J, leaving 11 bases between. CDR3 bases: TGTGCCAGCAGTCCACAGGGTCGGAACACTGAAGCTTTCTTT. This gives the protein CASSPQGRNTEAFF. The whole variable domain, filled in from reference TRBV2 and TRBJ1-1, reads EPEVTQTPSHQVTQMGQEVILRCVPISNHLYFYWYRQILGQKVEFLVSFYNNEISEKSEIFDDQFSVERPDGSNFTLKIRSTKLEDSAMYFCASSPQGRNTEAFFGQGTRLTVV.

The chain is built from TRBV10-3 and TRBJ2-7; 10 bases are shared with TRBD2. CDR3 length equals 15 residues. Losses at the gene ends were 3 bases for V and 3 bases for J; bases not matched to a gene: 5. CDR1 and CDR2 (germline): ENHRY, SYGVKD. CDR3 loop: CAISDPSGGNYEQYF. CDR3 nucleotides: TGTGCCATCAGTGATCCTAGCGGGGGAAACTACGAGCAGTACTTC.

This clone was seen a single time. This chain connects TRBV11-3 to TRBJ2-1; 14 bases agree with TRBD2. Germline V gene lookup returns CDR1 SGHNT and CDR2 YENEEA. The CDR3 totals 18 residues. The V segment lost 5 bases and the J segment 3 bases; nucleotides outside the gene matches: 9. CDR3 sequence: CASSKRLAGGLGYNEQFF. The CDR3, as DNA: TGTGCCAGCAGCAAGCGACTAGCGGGGGGGCTTGGCTACAATGAGCAGTTCTTC. The complete variable domain, with remaining parts taken from reference TRBV11-3 and TRBJ2-1, reads EAGVVQSPRYKIIEKKQPVAFWCNPISGHNTLYWYLQNLGQGPELLIRYENEEAVDDSQLPKDRFSAERLKGVDSTLKIQPAELGDSAVYLCASSKRLAGGLGYNEQFFGPGTRLTVL.

This rearrangement joins TRBV11-2 to TRBJ2-5, with D possibly matching TRBD2 (6 bases). Trimming removed 6 bases at V and 0 bases at J, with 20 bases between. CDR1 is SGHAT, CDR2 FQNNGV, per germline. This CDR3 is built from 17 residues. CDR3 protein: CASSGGWTTRDQETQYF. The CDR3, as DNA: TGTGCCAGCAGTGGGGGATGGACGACTAGAGACCAAGAGACCCAGTACTTC.

This clone is labeled as medium-sized. This chain links TRBV2 with TRBJ2-1; TRBD2 matches 9 bases. The CDR3 has 18 amino acids. Trimming at V came to 8 bases and at J to 4 bases, leaving 18 bases not matched to a gene. Germline values: CDR1 SNHLY, CDR2 FYNNEI. CDR3 protein: CASALLSASGTRYNEQFF. The CDR3, as DNA: TGTGCCAGCGCCCTACTATCCGCTAGCGGGACGAGGTACAATGAGCAGTTCTTC.

This clone showed up many times. The rearrangement joins TRBV5-8 to TRBJ2-1; TRBD1 matches 10 bases. With 3 bases clipped from V and 7 bases from J, the junction kept 4 bases outside the gene matches. The CDR3 length is 14 residues. The germline V gene has CDR1 SGHTS and CDR2 YDEGEE. CDR3 sequence: CASSYGQGVNEQFF. CDR3 DNA: TGTGCCAGCAGCTACGGACAGGGGGTTAATGAGCAGTTCTTC.

The chain links TRBV28 to TRBJ2-1; 7 nucleotides line up with TRBD2. CDR1 and CDR2 (germline): MDHEN, SYDVKM. The ends lost 6 bases at V and 5 bases at J; junction bases unmatched: 10. This CDR3 contains 15 residues. This chain's CDR3 is CASSEPRGTNNEQFF. The CDR3 bases are TGTGCCAGCAGCGAACCCCGGGGGACTAACAATGAGCAGTTCTTC. Full variable domain (missing parts from reference TRBV28 and TRBJ2-1): DVKVTQSSRYLVKRTGEKVFLECVQDMDHENMFWYRQDPGLGLRLIYFSYDVKMKEKGDIPEGYSVSREKKERFSLILESASTNQTSMYLCASSEPRGTNNEQFFGPGTRLTVL.

In its sample, this clone was seen once. This rearrangement joins TRBV2 to TRBJ1-1; 7 bases agree with TRBD1. This CDR3 has 15 residues. V gave up 6 bases and J gave up 1 base; unmatched junction bases: 8. CDR1 and CDR2 from the germline V gene are SNHLY and FYNNEI. CDR3 DNA sequence: TGTGCCAGCAGACCCACAGGGGTTGGGAACACTGAAGCTTTCTTT. It yields the protein CASRPTGVGNTEAFF.

The chain employs TRBV11-2 and TRBJ2-2; D is unclear. CDR3 length equals 13 residues. V lost 3 bases to trimming and J lost 0 bases, with 2 bases between them. Germline values: CDR1 SGHAT, CDR2 FQNNGV. The DNA for the CDR3 is TGTGCCAGCAGCTTTACGAACACCGGGGAGCTGTTTTTT. Translating gives CASSFTNTGELFF.

J is TRBJ2-7 and V is TRBV28; D is perhaps TRBD1 (6 bases). Germline V gives CDR1 MDHEN, CDR2 SYDVKM. Trimming removed 6 bases from V and 4 bases from J, with 25 bases in between. There are 17 residues in the CDR3. This CDR3 is CASRGGGTWGLTYEQYF. As DNA, the CDR3 is TGTGCCAGCAGAGGGGGTGGGACGTGGGGGTTAACGTACGAGCAGTACTTC.

This clone was counted only a few times. The chain links TRBV19 to TRBJ2-7; 15 bases line up with TRBD2. The CDR3 runs to 15 residues. Germline assignment: CDR1 LNHDA and CDR2 SQIVND (reference sequence). V was pared by 5 bases and J by 4 bases, with 3 bases of the junction left unmatched. This CDR3 is CASSPGLAGGYEQYF. CDR3 nucleotide sequence: TGTGCCAGTAGTCCCGGACTAGCGGGAGGGTACGAGCAGTACTTC. The variable domain in full, completed from reference TRBV19 and TRBJ2-7, reads DGGITQSPKYLFRKEGQNVTLSCEQNLNHDAMYWYRQDPGQGLRLIYYSQIVNDFQKGDIAEGYSVSREKKESFPLTVTSAQKNPTAFYLCASSPGLAGGYEQYFGPGTRLTVT.

This rearrangement joins TRBV7-9 to TRBJ2-1; 9 nucleotides align to TRBD1. J lost 8 bases, V lost 7 bases, and 9 bases had no gene match. The CDR3 covers 14 residues. Germline CDR1 is SEHNR and CDR2 is FQNEAQ (reference sequence). The CDR3: CASTNSGTGHEQFF. The CDR3 coding sequence is TGTGCCAGCACGAATTCCGGGACAGGGCATGAGCAGTTCTTC.

The rearrangement uses TRBV27 and TRBJ2-1, with 10 bases aligning to TRBD2. The CDR3 has 16 amino acids. Looked up from germline, CDR1 is MNHEY and CDR2 is SMNVEV (reference sequence). V shed 5 bases, J shed 2 bases, and the junction held 6 bases outside the gene matches. The CDR3 sequence is CASSRHGTSAYNEQFF. CDR3 sequence (DNA): TGTGCCAGCAGTCGTCATGGGACTAGCGCCTACAATGAGCAGTTCTTC.

V usage is TRBV27 and J usage is TRBJ1-1; 8 nucleotides match TRBD1. Losses at the gene ends were 9 bases for V and 1 base for J; bases not matched to a gene: 7. Per the germline V gene, CDR1 is MNHEY and CDR2 is SMNVEV (reference sequence). The CDR3 is made up of 14 amino acids. The CDR3 DNA reads TGTGCCAGTCGGACCGGGACAGGGAACACTGAAGCTTTCTTT. Translation gives CASRTGTGNTEAFF.

This clone was recorded at least ten times. This chain links TRBV6-5 with TRBJ2-7; 9 positions match TRBD2. V dropped 0 bases and J dropped 4; count of bases not matched to a gene: 4. This CDR3 has 15 amino acids. Germline V gene data show CDR1 as MNHEY and CDR2 as SVGAGI. CDR3 bases: TGTGCCAGCAGTTACTCTAGCGGGGGAGGGTACGAGCAGTACTTC. Its translation is CASSYSSGGGYEQYF.

The chain combines TRBV7-9 with TRBJ2-5; 7 positions match TRBD1. Germline V CDR1 and CDR2: SEHNR, FQNEAQ (reference sequence). The V gene end was trimmed by 7 bases and the J gene end by 3 bases; junction bases not matched to a gene: 5. The CDR3 has 13 amino acids. The CDR3: CASTTGTEETQYF. CDR3 nucleotide sequence: TGTGCCAGCACCACCGGGACAGAAGAGACCCAGTACTTC.

The chain uses TRBV6-5 and TRBJ2-2, with D possibly matching TRBD1 (5 bases). The CDR3 is made up of 14 amino acids. CDR1 is MNHEY and CDR2 is SVGAGI in the germline V gene. Between the trimmed V and J ends, which lost 4 bases and 1 base, there was a span of 7 bases. CDR3 nucleotides: TGTGCCAGCAGTTTAACAGGGAACACCGGGGAGCTGTTTTTT. Residues: CASSLTGNTGELFF.

The chain carries TRBV5-4 and TRBJ2-3; maybe TRBD1 (6 bases). V gave up 4 bases and J gave up 4 bases, with 22 bases separating them. Germline V gene data show CDR1 as SGHNT and CDR2 as YYREEE (reference sequence). The CDR3 contains 17 residues. In nucleotides, the CDR3 is TGTGCCAGCAGCCCCCGGGGACAACTCATCGGGGCAGATACGCAGTATTTT. Translation gives CASSPRGQLIGADTQYF.